The rows below give T cell receptor beta chains drawn from one sample of a study of blood T cell repertoires in COVID-19. Method: immunoSEQ multiplex PCR; TCRdb's copy keeps in-frame clones and lacks some. The sample contains about 140,000 clones, over 65% of which appear only once. Sequencing was done on a sample of peripheral blood. Receptors were obtained from a man aged 45-65 years with acute or convalescent COVID-19. Each CDR3 is given with its conserved first and last residue. The order of the fields is CDR3 protein, CDR3 DNA, D gene, V gene, clone size, CDR3 length, J gene. The D gene is left open where the match is weak. Clone size is stated in some rows and not others, as once, few, many or a class when expanded.

CDR3: CASKEGAENEQFF
DNA: TGTGCCAGCAAGGAGGGGGCCGAAAATGAGCAGTTCTTC
D: -
V: TRBV2
size: -
length: 13
J: TRBJ2-1

CDR3: CASSRQNTEAFF
DNA: TGTGCCAGCAGTCGACAGAACACTGAAGCTTTCTTT
D: -
V: TRBV28
size: -
length: 12
J: TRBJ1-1

CDR3: CASSLSRVNYNEQFF
DNA: TGTGCCAGCAGCTTGTCTCGGGTAAACTACAATGAGCAGTTCTTC
D: -
V: TRBV5-6
size: -
length: 15
J: TRBJ2-1

CDR3: CASSQGADTQYF
DNA: TGTGCCAGCAGCCAGGGGGCAGATACGCAGTATTTT
D: TRBD1
V: TRBV7-9
size: -
length: 12
J: TRBJ2-3

CDR3: CASSLGLAGAQETQYF
DNA: TGTGCCAGCAGTTTGGGACTAGCGGGGGCCCAAGAGACCCAGTACTTC
D: TRBD2
V: TRBV6-6
size: -
length: 16
J: TRBJ2-5

CDR3: CASGLAPDYSNQPQHF
DNA: TGTGCTAGTGGTTTGGCCCCGGACTATAGCAATCAGCCCCAGCATTTT
D: -
V: TRBV12-5
size: -
length: 16
J: TRBJ1-5

CDR3: CASRLWGTGDNEQFF
DNA: TGTGCCAGTAGGCTTTGGGGGACAGGGGACAATGAGCAGTTCTTC
D: TRBD1
V: TRBV11-2
size: -
length: 15
J: TRBJ2-1

CDR3: CASSLWTSNEQFF
DNA: TGTGCCAGCAGCCTATGGACTAGCAATGAGCAGTTCTTC
D: TRBD2
V: TRBV3-1/TRBV3-2
size: few
length: 13
J: TRBJ2-1

CDR3: CASSLTAVSTDTQYF
DNA: TGTGCCAGCAGCTTAACGGCGGTTAGCACAGATACGCAGTATTTT
D: -
V: TRBV7-3
size: few
length: 15
J: TRBJ2-3

CDR3: CASGLADQETQYF
DNA: TGTGCCAGCGGACTAGCGGACCAAGAGACCCAGTACTTC
D: TRBD2
V: TRBV3-1/TRBV3-2
size: -
length: 13
J: TRBJ2-5

CDR3: CSATDSYGYTF
DNA: TGCAGTGCCACGGACAGTTATGGCTACACCTTC
D: -
V: TRBV20-1
size: few
length: 11
J: TRBJ1-2

CDR3: CAWRVGTASSQAFF
DNA: TGTGCCTGGAGGGTGGGGACAGCATCATCACAAGCTTTCTTT
D: TRBD1
V: TRBV30
size: -
length: 14
J: TRBJ1-1

CDR3: CASGTGHNEQFF
DNA: TGTGCTAGTGGAACAGGGCACAATGAGCAGTTCTTC
D: -
V: TRBV12-5
size: once
length: 12
J: TRBJ2-1

CDR3: CASSLARGGPTEAFF
DNA: TGCGCCAGCAGCTTGGCCCGTGGGGGCCCCACTGAAGCTTTCTTT
D: -
V: TRBV5-1
size: -
length: 15
J: TRBJ1-1

CDR3: CASSPLGELFF
DNA: TGTGCCAGCAGCCCTTTGGGGGAGCTGTTTTTT
D: -
V: TRBV12-3/TRBV12-4
size: -
length: 11
J: TRBJ2-2

CDR3: CASQRGSTDTQYF
DNA: TGTGCCTCCCAGCGGGGGAGCACAGATACGCAGTATTTT
D: TRBD2
V: TRBV19
size: -
length: 13
J: TRBJ2-3

CDR3: CASSQFPGSYDGYTF
DNA: TGTGCCAGCAGCCAATTCCCGGGGAGTTACGATGGCTACACCTTC
D: -
V: TRBV3-1/TRBV3-2
size: -
length: 15
J: TRBJ1-2

CDR3: CAWIRGGTTFF
DNA: TGTGCCTGGATCCGAGGGGGTACTACTTTCTTT
D: -
V: TRBV30
size: -
length: 11
J: TRBJ1-1

CDR3: CASSDVLRDSKETQYF
DNA: TGTGCCAGCAGTGATGTATTGAGGGACAGCAAAGAGACCCAGTACTTC
D: TRBD1
V: TRBV2
size: -
length: 16
J: TRBJ2-5

CDR3: CASSLTGGMNEQFF
DNA: TGCGCCAGCAGCTTGACGGGGGGGATGAATGAGCAGTTCTTC
D: TRBD2
V: TRBV5-1
size: few
length: 14
J: TRBJ2-1

CDR3: CASSEQGRLFF
DNA: TGTGCCAGCAGCGAACAGGGCCGGCTGTTTTTT
D: -
V: TRBV5-6
size: many
length: 11
J: TRBJ2-2

CDR3: CASSIVRDRSNYGYTF
DNA: TGTGCCAGTAGTATAGTAAGGGACAGGTCGAACTATGGCTACACCTTC
D: TRBD1
V: TRBV19
size: -
length: 16
J: TRBJ1-2

CDR3: CSVESGGDTQYF
DNA: TGCAGCGTTGAAAGCGGTGGAGATACGCAGTATTTT
D: -
V: TRBV29-1
size: -
length: 12
J: TRBJ2-3

CDR3: CASSIKTGNSPLHF
DNA: TGTGCCAGCAGCATTAAAACAGGGAATTCACCCCTCCACTTT
D: -
V: TRBV2
size: -
length: 14
J: TRBJ1-6

CDR3: CASSSITGVGQPQHF
DNA: TGTGCCAGCAGTAGTATCACAGGGGTTGGTCAGCCCCAGCATTTT
D: TRBD1
V: TRBV6-5
size: few
length: 15
J: TRBJ1-5

CDR3: CASSPEGLAGGRYTDTQYF
DNA: TGCGCCAGCAGCCCCGAGGGGCTAGCGGGGGGTCGGTACACAGATACGCAGTATTTT
D: TRBD2
V: TRBV5-1
size: -
length: 19
J: TRBJ2-3

CDR3: CASSQEGGTAVNTEAFF
DNA: TGCGCCAGCAGCCAAGAAGGGGGCACAGCCGTGAACACTGAAGCTTTCTTT
D: TRBD1
V: TRBV4-1
size: -
length: 17
J: TRBJ1-1

CDR3: CASSRVVIIATNEKLFF
DNA: TGCGCCAGCAGCCGAGTAGTGATAATTGCAACTAATGAAAAACTGTTTTTT
D: -
V: TRBV4-1
size: -
length: 17
J: TRBJ1-4

CDR3: CASSLKGFTGGPNYGYTF
DNA: TGTGCCAGCAGTTTAAAGGGCTTCACAGGGGGCCCGAACTATGGCTACACCTTC
D: TRBD1
V: TRBV27
size: -
length: 18
J: TRBJ1-2

CDR3: CATSLSDRTYSPLHF
DNA: TGTGCCACCAGCCTCTCGGACAGGACTTATTCACCCCTCCACTTT
D: TRBD1
V: TRBV2
size: -
length: 15
J: TRBJ1-6

CDR3: CASSLGRYTEAFF
DNA: TGTGCCAGCAGCTTAGGGAGATACACTGAAGCTTTCTTT
D: -
V: TRBV11-2
size: few
length: 13
J: TRBJ1-1

CDR3: CASSLYIEAFF
DNA: TGTGCCAGCAGTTTATACATTGAAGCTTTCTTT
D: -
V: TRBV12-3/TRBV12-4
size: -
length: 11
J: TRBJ1-1

CDR3: CASSFGSSYNEQFF
DNA: TGTGCCAGCAGTTTTGGGAGCTCCTACAATGAGCAGTTCTTC
D: -
V: TRBV27
size: -
length: 14
J: TRBJ2-1

CDR3: CSGRTGNEQYF
DNA: TGCAGCGGACGGACAGGGAATGAGCAGTACTTC
D: TRBD1
V: TRBV29-1
size: -
length: 11
J: TRBJ2-7

CDR3: CSVDLNRVNTEAFF
DNA: TGCAGCGTTGATTTGAACAGGGTGAACACTGAAGCTTTCTTT
D: -
V: TRBV29-1
size: -
length: 14
J: TRBJ1-1

CDR3: CASSLFVRTGEDTQYF
DNA: TGTGCCAGCAGCTTGTTCGTACGGACAGGGGAAGATACGCAGTATTTT
D: TRBD1
V: TRBV5-8
size: -
length: 16
J: TRBJ2-3

CDR3: CASSGGPSNQPQHF
DNA: TGTGCCAGCAGCGGCGGGCCGAGCAATCAGCCCCAGCATTTT
D: -
V: TRBV9
size: -
length: 14
J: TRBJ1-5

CDR3: CATSRGRQETQYF
DNA: TGTGCCACCAGCAGAGGGCGGCAAGAGACCCAGTACTTC
D: -
V: TRBV15
size: once
length: 13
J: TRBJ2-5

CDR3: CASSSTLSRPFEGGMNTEAFF
DNA: TGTGCCAGCAGTTCCACCCTTTCGAGACCTTTCGAGGGAGGAATGAACACTGAAGCTTTCTTT
D: -
V: TRBV27
size: -
length: 21
J: TRBJ1-1

CDR3: CASSLVAGNTGELFF
DNA: TGTGCCAGCAGCTTAGTGGCAGGGAACACCGGGGAGCTGTTTTTT
D: -
V: TRBV11-2
size: -
length: 15
J: TRBJ2-2

CDR3: CASSSTTSLGQFF
DNA: TGTGCCAGCAGTTCCACGACATCTCTGGGGCAGTTCTTC
D: -
V: TRBV6-5
size: -
length: 13
J: TRBJ2-1

CDR3: CASRDPGASTGELFF
DNA: TGTGCCAGCAGAGACCCGGGAGCCAGTACCGGGGAGCTGTTTTTT
D: -
V: TRBV2
size: -
length: 15
J: TRBJ2-2

CDR3: CASSTGFETEAFF
DNA: TGTGCCAGCAGTACAGGGTTCGAAACTGAAGCTTTCTTT
D: -
V: TRBV6-5
size: many
length: 13
J: TRBJ1-1

CDR3: CASSGGTDNTEAFF
DNA: TGTGCCAGCAGCGGTGGGACAGACAACACTGAAGCTTTCTTT
D: TRBD1
V: TRBV9
size: -
length: 14
J: TRBJ1-1

CDR3: CASRFPGQGATNGYTF
DNA: TGTGCCAGCAGGTTCCCGGGACAGGGGGCGACTAATGGCTACACCTTC
D: TRBD1
V: TRBV7-2
size: -
length: 16
J: TRBJ1-2

CDR3: CASFRVSLGYTF
DNA: TGTGCCAGCTTCAGGGTCTCGTTGGGCTACACCTTC
D: -
V: TRBV6-5
size: -
length: 12
J: TRBJ1-2

CDR3: CAWSVPGDQPQHF
DNA: TGTGCCTGGAGTGTACCGGGAGATCAGCCCCAGCATTTT
D: -
V: TRBV30
size: -
length: 13
J: TRBJ1-5

CDR3: CASSQDRQGIGKLFF
DNA: TGCGCCAGCAGCCAGGATCGACAGGGGATAGGGAAACTGTTTTTT
D: TRBD1
V: TRBV4-1
size: few
length: 15
J: TRBJ1-4

CDR3: CASSEAPGPNYGYTF
DNA: TGTGCCAGCAGTGAAGCTCCAGGCCCGAACTATGGCTACACCTTC
D: -
V: TRBV6-1
size: -
length: 15
J: TRBJ1-2

CDR3: CASSLEGGTEAFF
DNA: TGTGCCAGCAGCTTGGAAGGAGGCACTGAAGCTTTCTTT
D: -
V: TRBV5-4
size: -
length: 13
J: TRBJ1-1